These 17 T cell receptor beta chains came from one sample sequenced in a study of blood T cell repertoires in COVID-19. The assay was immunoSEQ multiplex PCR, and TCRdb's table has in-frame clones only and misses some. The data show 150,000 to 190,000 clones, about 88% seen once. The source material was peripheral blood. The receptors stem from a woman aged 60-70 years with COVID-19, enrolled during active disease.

DNA for the CDR3: TGTGCCATCAGTGACGGGTACCCCAATCAGCCCCAGCATTTT. Its translation: CAISDGYPNQPQHF. V and J are TRBV10-3 and TRBJ1-5; D ambiguous. The CDR3 extends over 14 amino acids. Germline CDR1 reads ENHRY; CDR2 reads SYGVKD. V was shortened by 3 bases and J by 3 bases, with 9 bases between the two germline ends.

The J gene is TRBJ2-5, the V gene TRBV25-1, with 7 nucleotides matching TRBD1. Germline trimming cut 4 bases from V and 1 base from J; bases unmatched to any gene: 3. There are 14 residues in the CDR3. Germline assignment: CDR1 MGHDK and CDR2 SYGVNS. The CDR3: CASSATGAQETQYF. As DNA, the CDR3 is TGTGCCAGCAGTGCAACAGGGGCCCAAGAGACCCAGTACTTC.

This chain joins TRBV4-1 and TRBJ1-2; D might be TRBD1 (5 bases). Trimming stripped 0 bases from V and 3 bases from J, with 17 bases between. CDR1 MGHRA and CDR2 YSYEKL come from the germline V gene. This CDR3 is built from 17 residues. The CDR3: CASSQDIGTSGHYGYTF. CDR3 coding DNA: TGCGCCAGCAGCCAAGATATCGGGACTTCGGGCCACTATGGCTACACCTTC.

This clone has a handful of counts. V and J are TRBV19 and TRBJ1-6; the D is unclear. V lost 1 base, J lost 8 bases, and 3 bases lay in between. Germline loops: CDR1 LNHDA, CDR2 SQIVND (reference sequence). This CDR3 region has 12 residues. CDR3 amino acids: CASSIVDSPLHF. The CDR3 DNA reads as TGTGCCAGTAGTATAGTCGATTCACCCCTCCACTTT.

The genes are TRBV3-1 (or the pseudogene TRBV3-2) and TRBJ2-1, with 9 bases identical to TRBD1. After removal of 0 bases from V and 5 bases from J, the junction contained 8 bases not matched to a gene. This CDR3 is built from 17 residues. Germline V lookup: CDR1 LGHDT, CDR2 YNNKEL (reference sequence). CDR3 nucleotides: TGTGCCAGCAGCCAAGATCGGCGGGACAGGGCAAACAATGAGCAGTTCTTC. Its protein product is CASSQDRRDRANNEQFF.

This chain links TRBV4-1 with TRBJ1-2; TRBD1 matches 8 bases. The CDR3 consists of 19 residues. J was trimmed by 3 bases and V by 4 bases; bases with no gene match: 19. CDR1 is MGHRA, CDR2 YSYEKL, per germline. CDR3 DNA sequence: TGCGCCAGCAGCCCGCAATTAATTGCGGGACAGGATCGTGACTATGGCTACACCTTC. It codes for CASSPQLIAGQDRDYGYTF.

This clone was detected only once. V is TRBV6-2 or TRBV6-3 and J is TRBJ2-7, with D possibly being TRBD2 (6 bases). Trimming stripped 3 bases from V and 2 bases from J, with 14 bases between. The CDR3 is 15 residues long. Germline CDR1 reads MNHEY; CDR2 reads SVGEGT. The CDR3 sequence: CASSYGGSSPYEQYF. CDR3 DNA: TGTGCCAGCAGTTATGGGGGGAGTTCCCCCTACGAGCAGTACTTC.

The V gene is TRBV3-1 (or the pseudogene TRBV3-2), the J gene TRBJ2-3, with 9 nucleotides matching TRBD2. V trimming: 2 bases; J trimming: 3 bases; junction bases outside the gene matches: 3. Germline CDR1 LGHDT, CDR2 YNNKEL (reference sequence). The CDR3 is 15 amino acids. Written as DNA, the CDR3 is TGTGCCAGCAGCCAAAGGCTAGCGGGAACAGATACGCAGTATTTT. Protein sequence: CASSQRLAGTDTQYF.

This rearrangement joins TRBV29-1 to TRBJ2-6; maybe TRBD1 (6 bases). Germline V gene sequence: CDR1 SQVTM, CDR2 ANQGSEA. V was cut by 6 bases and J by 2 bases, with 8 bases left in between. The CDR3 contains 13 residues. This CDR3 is CSVTGTGANVLTF. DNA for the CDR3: TGCAGCGTAACAGGGACTGGGGCCAACGTCCTGACTTTC. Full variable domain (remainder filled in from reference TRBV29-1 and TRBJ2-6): SAVISQKPSRDICQRGTSLTIQCQVDSQVTMMFWYRQQPGQSLTLIATANQGSEATYESGFVIDKFPISRPNLTFSTLTVSNMSPEDSSIYLCSVTGTGANVLTFGAGSRLTVL.

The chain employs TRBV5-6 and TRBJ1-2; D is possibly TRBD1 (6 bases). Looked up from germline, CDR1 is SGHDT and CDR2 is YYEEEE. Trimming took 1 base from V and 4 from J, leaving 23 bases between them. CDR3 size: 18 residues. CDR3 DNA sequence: TGTGCCAGCAGCTTGAGCTTTATGTCGGGGGGCGCGCGCTATGGCTACACCTTC. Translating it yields CASSLSFMSGGARYGYTF.

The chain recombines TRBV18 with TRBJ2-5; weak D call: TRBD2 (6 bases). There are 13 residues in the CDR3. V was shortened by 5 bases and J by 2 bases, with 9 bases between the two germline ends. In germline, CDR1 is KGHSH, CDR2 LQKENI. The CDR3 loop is CASSSSAQETQYF. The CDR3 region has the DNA TGTGCCAGCTCATCTAGCGCGCAAGAGACCCAGTACTTC.

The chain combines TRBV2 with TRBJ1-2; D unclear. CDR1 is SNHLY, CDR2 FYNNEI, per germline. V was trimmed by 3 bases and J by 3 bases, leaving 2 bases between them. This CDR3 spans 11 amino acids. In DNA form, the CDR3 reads TGTGCCAGCAGTGACGACTATGGCTACACCTTC. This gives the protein CASSDDYGYTF.

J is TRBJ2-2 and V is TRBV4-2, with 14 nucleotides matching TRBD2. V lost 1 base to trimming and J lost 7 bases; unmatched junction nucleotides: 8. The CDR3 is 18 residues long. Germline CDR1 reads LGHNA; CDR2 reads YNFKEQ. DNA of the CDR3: TGTGCCAGCAGCCAAGGGGAGGGACTAGCGGGAGACAGCGGGGAGCTGTTTTTT. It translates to CASSQGEGLAGDSGELFF.

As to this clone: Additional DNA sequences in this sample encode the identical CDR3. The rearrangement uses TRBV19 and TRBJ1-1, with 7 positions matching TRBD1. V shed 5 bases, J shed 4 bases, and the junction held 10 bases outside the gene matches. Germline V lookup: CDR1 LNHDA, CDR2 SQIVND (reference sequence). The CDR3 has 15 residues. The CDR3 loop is CASSPGQGVFTEAFF. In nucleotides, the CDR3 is TGTGCCAGTAGTCCCGGGCAGGGGGTTTTCACTGAAGCTTTCTTT.

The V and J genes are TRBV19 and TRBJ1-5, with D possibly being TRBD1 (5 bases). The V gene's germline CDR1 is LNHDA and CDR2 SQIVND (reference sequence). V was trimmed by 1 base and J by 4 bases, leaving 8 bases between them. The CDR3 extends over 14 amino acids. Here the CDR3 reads CASSIGTPNQPQHF. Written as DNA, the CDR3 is TGTGCCAGTAGTATAGGGACACCTAATCAGCCCCAGCATTTT.

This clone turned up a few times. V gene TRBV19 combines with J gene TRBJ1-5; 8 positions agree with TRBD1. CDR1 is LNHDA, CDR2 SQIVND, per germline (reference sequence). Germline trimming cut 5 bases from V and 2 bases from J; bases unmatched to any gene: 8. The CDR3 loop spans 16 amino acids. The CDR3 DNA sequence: TGTGCCAGTAGTTCGACGGACAGGGATCGCAATCAGCCCCAGCATTTT. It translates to CASSSTDRDRNQPQHF.

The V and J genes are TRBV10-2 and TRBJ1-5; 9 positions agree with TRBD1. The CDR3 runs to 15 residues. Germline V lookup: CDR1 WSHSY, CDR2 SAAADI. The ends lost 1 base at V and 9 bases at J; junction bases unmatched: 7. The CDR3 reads CASSEFGQGYVPQHF. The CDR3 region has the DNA TGCGCCAGCAGTGAGTTTGGACAGGGGTATGTGCCCCAGCATTTT.